The rows below give T cell receptor beta chains drawn from one sample of a study of T cell responses to AZD1222 COVID-19 vaccine. Sequencing used immunoSEQ multiplex PCR; TCRdb keeps in-frame clones, though not all of them. The sample has 90,000 to 120,000 clones; more than 70% are singletons. Here the sequenced sample was peripheral blood, taken on day 0 of AZD1222 vaccination. The receptors shown here come from an adult in good health. Both conserved end residues are part of each CDR3. Fields, in order: V gene, clone size, J gene, D gene, CDR3 DNA, CDR3 protein. The D gene is left open where the match is weak. Only part of the rows carry a size: once, few, many, or a class if the clone is expanded.

>TRBV2|few|TRBJ2-7|.
TGTGCCAGCAAGAGCATCTTCTCCTACGAGCAGTACTTC
CASKSIFSYEQYF
>TRBV21-1|.|TRBJ2-7|.
TGTGCCAGCAGCAACCAAGGATTTAATCCCTACGAGCAGTACTTC
CASSNQGFNPYEQYF
>TRBV5-1|.|TRBJ1-1|.
TGCGCCAGCAGCTTCGAGTGGAACACTGAAGCTTTCTTT
CASSFEWNTEAFF
>TRBV7-2|.|TRBJ2-5|TRBD2
TGTGCCAGCAGCGGCCCGGGGGGACGGGGCGGGACCCAGTACTTC
CASSGPGGRGGTQYF
>TRBV3-1/TRBV3-2|once|TRBJ2-2|.
TGTGCCAGCAGCTCTCGACTAGTCGCCGGGGAGCTGTTTTTT
CASSSRLVAGELFF
>TRBV6-5|.|TRBJ1-5|.
TGTGCCACTGGGGGCGGAGGGCAGCCCCAGCATTTT
CATGGGGQPQHF
>TRBV24-1|.|TRBJ2-1|.
TGTGCCACCAGTGGGGGTTACAATGAGCAGTTCTTC
CATSGGYNEQFF
>TRBV9|.|TRBJ2-7|.
TGTGCCAGCAGCGTGACCTCAGGGGGGCAATACGAGCAGTACTTC
CASSVTSGGQYEQYF
>TRBV7-8|.|TRBJ2-7|.
TGTGCCAGCAGCTTAGGTAGCCAGTACGAGCAGTACTTC
CASSLGSQYEQYF
>TRBV5-4|.|TRBJ2-6|.
TGTGCCAGCAGCATTGGCGGCCAATACTCTGGGGCCAACGTCCTGACTTTC
CASSIGGQYSGANVLTF
>TRBV19|.|TRBJ1-6|.
TGTGCCAGTAGTAACCGGCAGCCTTCACCCCTCCACTTT
CASSNRQPSPLHF
>TRBV6-2/TRBV6-3|once|TRBJ1-2|.
TGTGCCAGCAGCCAGGACCGTAACTATGGCTACACCTTC
CASSQDRNYGYTF
>TRBV7-6|.|TRBJ1-1|.
TGTGCCAGCAGCTTAGCGGGCGGGGGGCGCAGCACTGAAGCTTTCTTT
CASSLAGGGRSTEAFF
>TRBV28|few|TRBJ2-3|.
TGTGCCAGCAGTTTATGGTCTAGCAAAATCACAGATACGCAGTATTTT
CASSLWSSKITDTQYF
>TRBV7-6|once|TRBJ2-7|TRBD1
TGTGCCAGCAGCTCCTCCCGGACAGGGACATACGAGCAGTACTTC
CASSSSRTGTYEQYF
>TRBV6-5|.|TRBJ1-6|TRBD1
TGTGCCAGCAGTTACAGGGGACAGCTAAATTCACCCCTCCACTTT
CASSYRGQLNSPLHF